One and the same sample provided the 25 T cell receptor beta chains below, sequenced in a study of T cells in Graves' hyperthyroidism and ophthalmopathy. Regions amplified from RNA transcripts were the TCR beta CDR3 regions. Primed by the HTBI set, a first-round RT-PCR was run on the TCR CDR3. TCRdb called the multiplex PCR reads again in MiXCR, with one record for every CDR3 protein. This sample carries 500,000 to 600,000 distinct CDR3 sequences, around 43% of them seen once, and the ten largest clones take about 40%. Sequencing input: peripheral blood or thyroid tissue (not recorded which). These receptor sequences come from an adult woman with Graves' disease, either hyperthyroidism or ophthalmopathy (not recorded which).

This clonotype came up many times. The chain uses TRBV2 and TRBJ1-2, with D perhaps matching TRBD1 (6 bases). CDR3 length: 12 amino acids. Trimming removed 6 bases at V and 13 bases at J, with 18 bases between. The V gene's germline CDR1 is SNHLY and CDR2 FYNNEI. The DNA of the CDR3 is TGTGCCAGCAGCGAGACAGGCCAAGGACCCACCTTC. It encodes CASSETGQGPTF. Supplemented by reference TRBV2 and TRBJ1-2, the full variable domain reads EPEVTQTPSHQVTQMGQEVILRCVPISNHLYFYWYRQILGQKVEFLVSFYNNEISEKSEIFDDQFSVERPDGSNFTLKIRSTKLEDSAMYFCASSETGQGPTFGSGTRLTVV.

The chain uses TRBV30 and TRBJ1-3; possibly TRBD1 for D (5 bases). Germline V gives CDR1 GTSNPN, CDR2 SVGIG (reference sequence). The CDR3 is made up of 14 amino acids. Trimming left V 3 bases short and J 1 base short, with 10 bases between. CDR3 nucleotides: TGTGCCTGGAGCACAGGTACATCTGGAAACACCATATATTTT. It is translated as CAWSTGTSGNTIYF.

This clonotype was found a few times. The V call is TRBV20-1, the J call TRBJ2-3; D uncertain. From germline, CDR1 is DFQATT and CDR2 SNEGSKA (reference sequence). Trimming took off 7 bases at V and 4 bases at J, with 9 bases between the two ends. CDR3 length: 11 amino acids. The CDR3 DNA reads TGCAGTGGGCCCCTTGCAGATACGCAGTATTTT. This codes for CSGPLADTQYF.

The V call is TRBV7-6, the J call TRBJ1-5, with 7 bases lining up with TRBD1. J was trimmed by 4 bases and V by 4 bases; bases with no gene match: 7. The germline gives CDR1 SGHVS, CDR2 FNYEAQ. The CDR3 consists of 15 residues. The CDR3 is CASSSSQGGNQPQHF. For the CDR3, the DNA is TGTGCCAGCAGCTCCTCGCAGGGGGGAAATCAGCCCCAGCATTTT.

As concerns this clonotype: One junction end does not reproduce the germline sequence, and a read error may be involved. This chain's CDR3 is CASSPQGFDGYTF. The CDR3 DNA reads as TGTGCCAGTAGCCCCCAGGGGTTCGATGGCTACACCTTC. This chain uses TRBV5-1 with TRBJ1-2; D is possibly TRBD1 (6 bases). The CDR3 covers 13 residues. Germline V gene sequence: CDR1 SGHRS, CDR2 YFSETQ.

This chain joins TRBV7-8 and TRBJ1-5; no reliable D call. CDR3 length equals 9 residues. Germline loops: CDR1 SGHVS, CDR2 FQNEAQ. V lost 8 bases to trimming and J lost 9 bases, with 5 bases between them. CDR3 in DNA: TGTGCCAGCGGGAGGCCCCAGCATTTT. Translation: CASGRPQHF.

The chain joins TRBV7-2 to TRBJ2-7; 10 nucleotides match TRBD1. V lost 1 base to trimming and J lost 3 bases; unmatched junction nucleotides: 6. Per the germline V gene, CDR1 is SGHTA and CDR2 is FQGNSA. This CDR3 region has 16 residues. The CDR3 DNA is TGTGCCAGCAGCTTAGTGACGGGACAGGGGATCTACGAGCAGTACTTC. Translation gives CASSLVTGQGIYEQYF.

The chain couples TRBV29-1 to TRBJ1-1; D gene uncertain. The germline gives CDR1 SQVTM, CDR2 ANQGSEA. With 8 bases removed from V and 0 bases from J, the gap between germline ends came to 10 bases. CDR3 length equals 12 residues. The CDR3 sequence is CSSGRMNTEAFF. The DNA for the CDR3 is TGCAGCAGCGGGAGGATGAACACTGAAGCTTTCTTT.

Of note for this clonotype: This sequence may be a read error, since a much larger clone differs from it by one base. The J gene is TRBJ1-5, the V gene TRBV20-1; D possibly corresponds to TRBD1 (5 bases). Germline CDR1 DFQATT, CDR2 SNEGSKA (reference sequence). The CDR3 spans 12 residues. The ends were cut back, 5 bases at V and 7 bases at J, with 12 bases in the middle. DNA of the CDR3: TGCAGTGCTCCCCTGTCAGGGCAGCCCCAGCATTTT. Protein: CSAPLSGQPQHF.

The rearrangement links TRBV29-1 to TRBJ1-1; 7 nucleotides match TRBD1. V was clipped by 7 bases and J by 8 bases; unmatched bases: 4. Germline V lookup: CDR1 SQVTM, CDR2 ANQGSEA. The CDR3 has 10 residues. The CDR3 sequence is CSGRGLEAFF. The CDR3 DNA reads as TGCAGCGGTAGGGGGCTCGAAGCTTTCTTT.

The V call is TRBV7-9, the J call TRBJ2-7, with D uncertain. Germline V CDR1 and CDR2: SEHNR, FQNEAQ (reference sequence). CDR3 length equals 13 residues. V lost 5 bases and J lost 4, with 12 bases in between. The CDR3 nucleotides read TGTGCCAGCAGCCCATTTAGGTCTTACGAGCAGTACTTC. Translation gives CASSPFRSYEQYF.

This chain links TRBV7-9 with TRBJ1-3; D not certain. The CDR3 spans 16 residues. Germline V gene sequence: CDR1 SEHNR, CDR2 FQNEAQ (reference sequence). V lost 5 bases and J lost 0, with 14 bases in between. The DNA for the CDR3 is TGTGCCAGCAGCCGGTTTGGCAGTCCCTCTGGAAACACCATATATTTT. Its translation is CASSRFGSPSGNTIYF.

This sequence joins TRBV29-1 and TRBJ2-3; TRBD2 is a possible D gene (6 bases). CDR3 length: 14 residues. CDR1 is SQVTM, CDR2 ANQGSEA, per germline. V lost 4 bases to trimming and J lost 0 bases, with 11 bases between them. As DNA, the CDR3 is TGCAGCGTTGGTTTCGGAGGGAGCACAGATACGCAGTATTTT. Amino acid sequence: CSVGFGGSTDTQYF.

The chain carries TRBV7-2 and TRBJ2-5, with D hard to call. CDR3 length equals 13 residues. Between the trimmed V and J ends, which lost 0 bases and 5 bases, there was a span of 7 bases. Germline values: CDR1 SGHTA, CDR2 FQGNSA. CDR3 bases: TGTGCCAGCAGCTTAGCGTTTTTGGAGACCCAGTACTTC. Protein product: CASSLAFLETQYF.

The genes are TRBV2 and TRBJ1-5; 10 bases are shared with TRBD1. Losses at the gene ends were 5 bases for V and 7 bases for J; bases not matched to a gene: 11. CDR3 length: 16 residues. CDR1 is SNHLY, CDR2 FYNNEI, per germline. In DNA form, the CDR3 reads TGTGCCAGCAGTTTAACCGGGACAGGGGATCGACAGCCCCAGCATTTT. This encodes CASSLTGTGDRQPQHF.

The J gene is TRBJ2-3, the V gene TRBV10-3; D is possibly TRBD1 (6 bases). V was cut by 8 bases and J by 5 bases, with 14 bases left in between. The CDR3 is made up of 13 amino acids. CDR1 is ENHRY, CDR2 SYGVKD, per germline. CDR3 amino acids: CAIGAGVQDTQYF. The CDR3 DNA reads TGTGCCATCGGGGCAGGGGTACAAGATACGCAGTATTTT.

The table lists this clonotype with many counts. The genes are TRBV15 and TRBJ1-2; 9 positions agree with TRBD1. There are 14 residues in the CDR3. V trimming: 7 bases; J trimming: 4 bases; junction bases outside the gene matches: 7. CDR1 is LNHNV and CDR2 is YYDKDF in the germline V gene (reference sequence). CDR3 residues: CATTHQDRGYGYTF. The CDR3 bases are TGTGCCACCACCCACCAGGACAGGGGCTATGGCTACACCTTC.

This chain links TRBV19 with TRBJ1-6; possibly TRBD1 for D (5 bases). V lost 7 bases and J 9 bases, leaving 22 bases between the germline ends. The CDR3 length is 16 residues. The germline V gene has CDR1 LNHDA and CDR2 SQIVND (reference sequence). CDR3 DNA: TGTGCCAGTACCCTTGGGGACCGCTACAGGAGTTCACCCCTCCACTTT. Protein sequence: CASTLGDRYRSSPLHF.

The gene calls are TRBV11-1 and TRBJ2-5, with a weak D call TRBD2 (5 bases). The CDR3 is 15 residues long. V lost 6 bases and J 2 bases, leaving 16 bases between the germline ends. From germline, CDR1 is SGHAT and CDR2 FQDESV (reference sequence). The CDR3 sequence: CASSGGKLVQETQYF. CDR3 coding DNA: TGTGCCAGCAGTGGAGGAAAGCTAGTTCAAGAGACCCAGTACTTC.

This clonotype has more than one count but fewer than ten. The V gene is TRBV6-8, the J gene TRBJ2-2, with D possibly being TRBD1 (5 bases). CDR3 length equals 14 residues. Germline assignment: CDR1 MNHGY and CDR2 SAAAGT. V was trimmed by 4 bases and J by 0 bases, leaving 6 bases between them. The CDR3 nucleotides read TGTGCCAGCAGTTCAGGGTCGAACACCGGGGAGCTGTTTTTT. It translates to CASSSGSNTGELFF.

The chain joins TRBV28 to TRBJ2-7; TRBD1 aligns across 11 bases. This CDR3 spans 14 amino acids. Per germline, CDR1 MDHEN and CDR2 SYDVKM. The ends lost 6 bases at V and 3 bases at J; junction bases unmatched: 4. The CDR3 here is CASSWTGGGYEQYF. The CDR3 DNA is TGTGCCAGCAGCTGGACAGGGGGCGGCTACGAGCAGTACTTC.

The chain links TRBV5-1 to TRBJ1-5; 11 nucleotides match TRBD1. The CDR3 sequence is 15 residues long. Germline loops: CDR1 SGHRS, CDR2 YFSETQ. V trimming: 3 bases; J trimming: 7 bases; junction bases outside the gene matches: 6. The CDR3 DNA follows: TGCGCCAGCAGCTCTGGGACAGGGGGAATCCAGCCCCAGCATTTT. It encodes CASSSGTGGIQPQHF.

The chain uses TRBV20-1 and TRBJ1-5; D is uncertain. The V gene's germline CDR1 is DFQATT and CDR2 SNEGSKA (reference sequence). Trimming removed 5 bases from V and 1 base from J, with 15 bases in between. The CDR3 is 15 amino acids. CDR3 sequence (DNA): TGCAGTGCTCTCAGACGGGCTGGCAGCAATCAGCCCCAGCATTTT. Protein sequence: CSALRRAGSNQPQHF.

This chain's CDR3 is CASSLVSGDQYF. Written as DNA, the CDR3 is TGTGCCAGCAGCTTAGTTTCAGGGGACCAGTACTTC. The genes are TRBV7-6 and TRBJ2-7; possible D gene TRBD1, 6 bases. From germline, CDR1 is SGHVS and CDR2 FNYEAQ. CDR3 length: 12 amino acids. The V end lost 1 base, the J end lost 10 bases, and 11 bases lay between the germline ends.

In this sample, this clonotype turned up many times. J is TRBJ1-6 and V is TRBV12-3 or TRBV12-4; D is undetermined. Deletions cut 3 bases from V and 7 bases from J, with 13 bases between. The CDR3 has 15 residues. CDR3 DNA: TGTGCCAGCAGTTTTGGGAGGACGGTAAATTCACCCCTCCACTTT. Translating gives CASSFGRTVNSPLHF.